This is a list of T cell receptor beta chains from one sample in a study of identical twins. TCRdb analysed the 5' RACE reads with MiXCR anew, one entry per CDR3 protein. The profile covers 550,000 to 700,000 distinct CDR3 sequences, with 21% appearing a single time and about 4.3% taken by the ten largest. These data are also associated with another study on T cells expressing NK-cell markers.

The sample was PBMCs. Receptors were obtained from a woman under 30 in good health. The CDR3 runs from the conserved cysteine through the conserved F or W. The D gene is left open where the match is weak. Not every row has a clone size; where given, it reads once, few, many or a size class.

v_gene	abundance	j_gene	d_gene	CDR3nt	CDR3aa
TRBV20-1	few	TRBJ1-2	.	TGCAGTGCTAGAGGGGGGGAGACCTATGGCTACACCTTC	CSARGGETYGYTF
TRBV12-3/TRBV12-4	many	TRBJ1-5	.	TGTGCCAGCAGTTTAGATCATAGCAATCAGCCCCAGCATTTT	CASSLDHSNQPQHF
TRBV29-1	.	TRBJ2-5	.	TGCAGCTCCGCCGGACACCAGGAGACCCAGTACTTC	CSSAGHQETQYF
TRBV10-3	few	TRBJ2-7	.	TGTGCCATCAGTGATTGGGTCAAGAGCTCCTACGAGCAGTACTTC	CAISDWVKSSYEQYF
TRBV12-3/TRBV12-4	few	TRBJ2-7	.	TGTGCCAGCAGTCCCCTGGACCCATACGAGCAGTACTTC	CASSPLDPYEQYF
TRBV20-1	few	TRBJ2-3	TRBD2	TGCAGTGCTACTGGGCTAGCGGGAGACACAGATACGCAGTATTTT	CSATGLAGDTDTQYF
TRBV5-1	few	TRBJ2-1	TRBD1	TGCGCCAGCAGCCCTATTGGGACAGGGGGCAATGAGCAGTTCTTC	CASSPIGTGGNEQFF
TRBV6-5	.	TRBJ2-1	.	TGTGCCAGCAGTTACTCGACGCCCCAGAGCAATGAGCAGTTCTTC	CASSYSTPQSNEQFF
TRBV12-3/TRBV12-4	few	TRBJ2-7	.	TGTGCCAGCAGTTCGGGACTCCACAGCGAGCAGTACTTC	CASSSGLHSEQYF
TRBV12-3/TRBV12-4	.	TRBJ1-2	TRBD1	TGTGCCAGCGGCCGACAGGGCAGCTTCTATGGCTACACCTTC	CASGRQGSFYGYTF
TRBV6-1	.	TRBJ2-7	TRBD1	TGTGCCAGCAGCCGCTCGGTCAGGGGGATCAACTACGAGCAGTACTTC	CASSRSVRGINYEQYF
TRBV3-1	.	TRBJ2-7	TRBD1	TGTGCCAGCAGCCAGGGTATTTCGCGGACAGGGAGGAACGAGCAGTACTTC	CASSQGISRTGRNEQYF
TRBV10-3	.	TRBJ1-1	TRBD1	TGTGCCACCGAGGGACAGGGTAATAGGAACACTGAAGCTTTCTTT	CATEGQGNRNTEAFF
TRBV12-3/TRBV12-4	many	TRBJ1-1	.	TGTGCCAGCAGTTCTGAAGGCCCTGAAGCTTTCTTT	CASSSEGPEAFF
TRBV12-3/TRBV12-4	.	TRBJ2-3	.	TGTGCCAGCATCCTCGGACCTCCTGGTACGCAGTATTTT	CASILGPPGTQYF
TRBV10-3	many	TRBJ1-6	TRBD1	TGTGCCATCAGTGAAGGGACAGGGGGTTCACCCCTCCACTTT	CAISEGTGGSPLHF
TRBV7-9	few	TRBJ2-1	TRBD2	TGTGCCAGCAGCTTATGGAGACTAGCGGGACGTAATGAGCAGTTCTTC	CASSLWRLAGRNEQFF
TRBV7-6	.	TRBJ2-7	.	TGTGCCAGCAGCTTAGCCCCCAGCGCGATTACCTACGAGCAGTACTTC	CASSLAPSAITYEQYF
TRBV24-1	many	TRBJ2-3	TRBD2	TGTGCCACCAGTGATTTGCGTAGCGGGAGCGGAGATACGCAGTATTTT	CATSDLRSGSGDTQYF
TRBV5-1	.	TRBJ1-4	.	TGCGCCAGCAGCTTGGGTCGGGTTATCGATGAAAAACTGTTTTTT	CASSLGRVIDEKLFF
TRBV5-1	many	TRBJ2-7	TRBD1	TGCGCCAGCAGCTTGGCTCCCTATCGACAGGGGAGCTCCTACGAGCAGTACTTC	CASSLAPYRQGSSYEQYF
TRBV2	many	TRBJ2-1	.	TGTGCCAGCAGTGCGGGGTATGAGCAGTTCTTC	CASSAGYEQFF
TRBV18	.	TRBJ2-5	.	TGTGCCAGCTCTGACCAGCGAGAGACCCAGTACTTC	CASSDQRETQYF
TRBV11-2	few	TRBJ1-2	.	TGTGCCAGCAGCTTAGAGTACCGGGGCTACACCTTC	CASSLEYRGYTF
TRBV29-1	.	TRBJ2-2	.	TGCAGCGCTTTAGCGGAAAACACCGGGGAGCTGTTTTTT	CSALAENTGELFF
TRBV15	few	TRBJ1-1	.	TGTGCCACCTCGGGTGGCCCTGAAGCTTTCTTT	CATSGGPEAFF
TRBV12-3/TRBV12-4	few	TRBJ2-7	.	TGTGCCAGCGGGCAGACGTTTGGCGAGCAGTACTTC	CASGQTFGEQYF
TRBV20-1	.	TRBJ2-5	TRBD1	TGCAGTGCATGGACAGGGGGAAGTTTTCAAGAGACCCAGTACTTC	CSAWTGGSFQETQYF
TRBV6-2/TRBV6-3	many	TRBJ2-7	.	TGTGCCAGCACCCAGAGCTACGAGCAGTACTTC	CASTQSYEQYF
TRBV7-2	few	TRBJ2-7	TRBD2	TGTGCCAGCAGCTCAAAGATGCTAGCGGGAAACGAGCAGTACTTC	CASSSKMLAGNEQYF
TRBV29-1	many	TRBJ2-1	TRBD2	TGCAGCGTTACCCAAGGGGCGGGAGGGGTGAATGAGCAGTTCTTC	CSVTQGAGGVNEQFF
TRBV11-1	many	TRBJ1-2	.	TGTGCCAGCAGCTTAGGGCAGGGAACCACATCAGCCAACTATGGCTACACCTTC	CASSLGQGTTSANYGYTF
TRBV12-3/TRBV12-4	.	TRBJ1-3	.	TGTGCCAGCCGACCCGGGAGGATCATCTCTGGAAACACCATATATTTT	CASRPGRIISGNTIYF
TRBV5-1	.	TRBJ2-1	.	TGCGCCAGCAGCCCACTGATTGCCCGAGGGGCCAATGAGCAGTTCTTC	CASSPLIARGANEQFF
TRBV10-3	.	TRBJ2-5	.	TGTGCCAGCCGCTCGGGGGTAGGGTCGGAGACCCAGTACTTC	CASRSGVGSETQYF
TRBV9	.	TRBJ2-2	.	TGTGCCAGCAGCTCAAGGGACATCGGGGAGCTGTTTTTT	CASSSRDIGELFF
TRBV11-3	few	TRBJ2-3	TRBD2	TGTGCCAGCAGCTTCCTAGGACTAGCGGGGTCCGGGGATACGCAGTATTTT	CASSFLGLAGSGDTQYF
TRBV5-1	few	TRBJ2-4	.	TGCGCCAGCAGCTTGGAGGGGCCTCACCCCATTCAGTACTTC	CASSLEGPHPIQYF
TRBV12-3/TRBV12-4	few	TRBJ2-1	.	TGTGCCAGCACGGAGAGACTACCTAATGGGGGTGAGCAGTTCTTC	CASTERLPNGGEQFF
TRBV7-2	.	TRBJ2-5	.	TGTGCCAGCAGCCCCAGCTGGGTTCAAGAGACCCAGTACTTC	CASSPSWVQETQYF
TRBV9	many	TRBJ2-1	TRBD2	TGTGCCAGCAGCGTCGCCATAGCGGGAGGTAACAATGAGCAGTTCTTC	CASSVAIAGGNNEQFF
TRBV7-9	few	TRBJ2-7	TRBD1	TGTGCCAGCGGCGGACAGGTAACCTACGAGCAGTACTTC	CASGGQVTYEQYF
TRBV20-1	.	TRBJ2-5	TRBD2	TGCAGTGCTAGAGTATCGGGACTAGTAGGGAAGACCCAGTACTTC	CSARVSGLVGKTQYF
TRBV12-3/TRBV12-4	few	TRBJ2-1	TRBD1	TGTGCCAGCAGTCTTCCATCGGACAGGGCTGACAATGAGCAGTTCTTC	CASSLPSDRADNEQFF
TRBV10-3	few	TRBJ1-1	.	TGTGCCATCAGGGATGAAATTGGAAAGACTGAAGCTTTCTTT	CAIRDEIGKTEAFF
TRBV20-1	few	TRBJ2-1	.	TGCAGTGCTTTTCGGGACTCCTCTTTTAGTGAGCAGTTCTTC	CSAFRDSSFSEQFF
TRBV9	few	TRBJ2-3	.	TGTGCCAGCAGCGTAGAGTCGGTGGATACGCAGTATTTT	CASSVESVDTQYF
TRBV9	few	TRBJ2-5	TRBD2	TGTGCCAGCAGCGTAGGGACTAGCGGGATTCGAGAGACCCAGTACTTC	CASSVGTSGIRETQYF
TRBV12-3/TRBV12-4	few	TRBJ2-1	TRBD2	TGTGCCAGCAGTCGATTCCTACTAGCGGGGGGGAATTCCGATGAGCAGTTCTTC	CASSRFLLAGGNSDEQFF
TRBV27	.	TRBJ2-7	TRBD1	TGTGCCAGCAAGAGGACAGGTTCCACCCACGAGCAGTACTTC	CASKRTGSTHEQYF
TRBV12-3/TRBV12-4	few	TRBJ2-5	.	TGTGCCAGCAGTGCCCTTGGGGGGGCGCCGGGGTACTTC	CASSALGGAPGYF
TRBV12-3/TRBV12-4	many	TRBJ2-2	.	TGTGCCAGCAGCCTTCCCGGGGAGCTGTTTTTT	CASSLPGELFF
TRBV27	.	TRBJ2-3	.	TGTGCCAGCAGTTTATTCGGGGACCCGACAGATACGCAGTATTTT	CASSLFGDPTDTQYF
TRBV7-9	.	TRBJ2-3	.	TGTGCCAGCAACCAGGAGTCTAGCACAGATACGCAGTATTTT	CASNQESSTDTQYF
TRBV20-1	.	TRBJ2-2	.	TGCAGTGCTACTGACGGGACACTTAACACCGGGGAGCTGTTTTTT	CSATDGTLNTGELFF
TRBV29-1	many	TRBJ2-1	TRBD2	TGCAGCGTTGGGCGGGGGGGCTATGATGAGCAGTTCTTC	CSVGRGGYDEQFF
TRBV4-3	.	TRBJ2-7	.	TGCGCCAGCAGCCCGGCGTCTTATACCTACGAGCAGTACTTC	CASSPASYTYEQYF
TRBV12-3/TRBV12-4	.	TRBJ2-3	.	TGTGCCAGCAGTTTTGCGCGGGCTACAGATACGCAGTATTTT	CASSFARATDTQYF
TRBV12-3/TRBV12-4	few	TRBJ2-5	TRBD2	TGTGCCAGCAGGCAGGCGGGGGGGTGGGAGACCCAGTACTTC	CASRQAGGWETQYF
TRBV27	few	TRBJ2-1	TRBD2	TGTGCCAGCAGGACACTAGCGGGAGGGCAAAATGAGCAGTTCTTC	CASRTLAGGQNEQFF